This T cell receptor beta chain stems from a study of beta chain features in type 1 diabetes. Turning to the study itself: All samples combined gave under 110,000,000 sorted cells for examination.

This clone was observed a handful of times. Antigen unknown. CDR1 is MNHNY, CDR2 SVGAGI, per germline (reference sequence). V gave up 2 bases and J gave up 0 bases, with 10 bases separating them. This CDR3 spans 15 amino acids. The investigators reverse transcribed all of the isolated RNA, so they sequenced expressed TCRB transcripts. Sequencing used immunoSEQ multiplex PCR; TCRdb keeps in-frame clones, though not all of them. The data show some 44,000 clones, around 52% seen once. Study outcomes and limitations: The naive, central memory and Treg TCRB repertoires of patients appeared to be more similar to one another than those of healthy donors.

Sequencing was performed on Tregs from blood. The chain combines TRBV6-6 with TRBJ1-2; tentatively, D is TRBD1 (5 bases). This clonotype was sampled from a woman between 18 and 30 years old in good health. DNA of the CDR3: TGTGCCAGCAGTTACCTCTACAGGACTAACTATGGCTACACCTTC. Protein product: CASSYLYRTNYGYTF.